Reported below is one TCR beta chain. The data are from a study of blood T cell repertoires in COVID-19. J gave up 10 bases and V 3 bases, and 6 bases lay outside the gene matches. The CDR3 has 14 residues. Germline V gene lookup returns CDR1 ENHRY and CDR2 SYGVKD. The repertoire was sequenced with immunoSEQ multiplex PCR; TCRdb's copy has only in-frame clones and lacks some. The table has about 100,000 clones, roughly 80% seen once. The material sequenced was peripheral blood. The clonotype originates from a man in his fifties with active or convalescent COVID-19. V is TRBV10-3 and J is TRBJ1-1; 12 bases line up with TRBD1. CDR3 residues: CAISEGDRGLVAFF. CDR3 bases: TGTGCCATCAGTGAAGGGGACAGGGGGCTGGTAGCTTTCTTT.